Listed below are T cell receptor beta chains from one sample, sequenced in a study of siplizumab effects on memory and regulatory T cells. The table came from immunoSEQ multiplex PCR; TCRdb's copy has only in-frame clones and leaves some out. The data show 100,000 or so clones, with around 95% seen just once and under 0.65% held by the top ten. Sequenced: Tregs sorted from blood. The receptors originated from a human donor in good health. CDR3s include the opening cysteine and the closing phenylalanine or tryptophan. D genes are given only for firm matches. Size values are once, few and many counts, or a class for expanded clones, and some rows have none.

length: 15
D: -
size: -
J: TRBJ1-1
V: TRBV7-9
CDR3: CASSSRDTSNTEAFF
DNA: TGTGCCAGCAGCTCCCGGGACACATCGAACACTGAAGCTTTCTTT

length: 15
D: TRBD1
size: -
J: TRBJ1-1
V: TRBV6-6
CDR3: CASSPQGISGTEAFF
DNA: TGTGCCAGCAGCCCACAGGGGATCTCAGGCACTGAAGCTTTCTTT

length: 18
D: TRBD2
size: -
J: TRBJ2-3
V: TRBV19
CDR3: CASTTTRLAGLYTDTQYF
DNA: TGTGCCAGTACCACCACCCGACTAGCGGGGCTCTACACAGATACGCAGTATTTT

length: 13
D: -
size: -
J: TRBJ1-4
V: TRBV7-6
CDR3: CASRTPREEKLFF
DNA: TGTGCCAGCAGAACCCCGAGGGAGGAAAAACTGTTTTTT

length: 13
D: -
size: -
J: TRBJ1-2
V: TRBV5-4
CDR3: CASSLGQYYGYTF
DNA: TGTGCCAGCAGCTTGGGCCAGTACTATGGCTACACCTTC

length: 15
D: TRBD2
size: -
J: TRBJ2-7
V: TRBV7-9
CDR3: CASSPSGIFPLEQYF
DNA: TGTGCCAGCAGCCCTAGCGGGATTTTCCCTCTCGAGCAGTACTTC

length: 15
D: TRBD1
size: -
J: TRBJ1-2
V: TRBV6-1
CDR3: CASSPRTGGNYGYTF
DNA: TGTGCCAGCAGTCCTAGGACAGGGGGTAACTATGGCTACACCTTC

length: 12
D: -
size: -
J: TRBJ2-5
V: TRBV2
CDR3: CASSSPSTGQYF
DNA: TGTGCCAGCAGTTCCCCGTCTACAGGGCAGTACTTC

length: 14
D: -
size: -
J: TRBJ1-4
V: TRBV29-1
CDR3: CSGVGGGSNEKLFF
DNA: TGCAGCGGGGTGGGAGGGGGATCTAATGAAAAACTGTTTTTT

length: 15
D: -
size: once
J: TRBJ1-5
V: TRBV27
CDR3: CASRPTLLGNQPQHF
DNA: TGTGCCAGCAGACCGACCCTCTTAGGCAATCAGCCCCAGCATTTT

length: 14
D: -
size: -
J: TRBJ2-5
V: TRBV29-1
CDR3: CSVEFWQGEETQYF
DNA: TGCAGCGTTGAATTCTGGCAGGGAGAAGAGACCCAGTACTTC

length: 15
D: -
size: -
J: TRBJ1-5
V: TRBV7-2
CDR3: CASSATGRGNQPQHF
DNA: TGTGCCAGCAGCGCGACGGGGCGCGGCAATCAGCCCCAGCATTTT

length: 16
D: TRBD2
size: -
J: TRBJ2-1
V: TRBV19
CDR3: CASSLAGVVLRNEQFF
DNA: TGTGCCAGTTCCTTAGCGGGAGTTGTGTTAAGGAATGAGCAGTTCTTC

length: 15
D: TRBD2
size: -
J: TRBJ2-7
V: TRBV7-6
CDR3: CASSRGLADTYEQYF
DNA: TGTGCCAGCAGCCGCGGACTAGCGGATACCTACGAGCAGTACTTC

length: 15
D: -
size: -
J: TRBJ2-1
V: TRBV5-1
CDR3: CASRLSGGVYNEQFF
DNA: TGCGCCAGCAGATTATCCGGGGGAGTTTACAATGAGCAGTTCTTC

length: 15
D: -
size: medium-sized
J: TRBJ1-2
V: TRBV19
CDR3: CASSIKRGKTYGYTF
DNA: TGTGCCAGTAGTATCAAACGGGGAAAGACCTATGGCTACACCTTC

length: 12
D: -
size: -
J: TRBJ1-3
V: TRBV6-5
CDR3: CASISSGNTIYF
DNA: TGTGCCAGCATATCGTCTGGAAACACCATATATTTT

length: 10
D: -
size: -
J: TRBJ2-1
V: TRBV11-2
CDR3: CASEYNEQFF
DNA: TGTGCCAGCGAGTACAATGAGCAGTTCTTC

length: 16
D: -
size: -
J: TRBJ2-7
V: TRBV7-8
CDR3: CASSPIDPFEGREQYF
DNA: TGTGCCAGCAGCCCCATAGATCCGTTTGAGGGCCGCGAGCAGTACTTC

length: 16
D: -
size: -
J: TRBJ2-5
V: TRBV7-2
CDR3: CASSLLGLAKQETQYF
DNA: TGTGCCAGCAGCTTACTAGGGCTAGCGAAACAAGAGACCCAGTACTTC

length: 15
D: TRBD1
size: -
J: TRBJ1-5
V: TRBV19
CDR3: CASSTRTGGGQPQHF
DNA: TGTGCCAGTAGTACCCGGACAGGGGGCGGACAGCCCCAGCATTTT

length: 12
D: -
size: once
J: TRBJ1-3
V: TRBV5-5
CDR3: CASSLGGDTIYF
DNA: TGTGCCAGCAGCTTGGGAGGTGACACCATATATTTT

length: 15
D: TRBD1
size: -
J: TRBJ1-3
V: TRBV5-1
CDR3: CASSLRGLAGNTIYF
DNA: TGCGCCAGCAGCTTGAGGGGGCTGGCGGGAAACACCATATATTTT

length: 13
D: -
size: once
J: TRBJ2-3
V: TRBV30
CDR3: CAWSSAGMNTQYF
DNA: TGTGCCTGGAGTTCGGCGGGGATGAATACGCAGTATTTT

length: 16
D: -
size: -
J: TRBJ2-2
V: TRBV5-1
CDR3: CASNPVGGTGSGELFF
DNA: TGCGCCAGCAACCCCGTAGGCGGGACGGGGTCCGGGGAGCTGTTTTTT

length: 14
D: TRBD2
size: once
J: TRBJ2-1
V: TRBV5-1
CDR3: CASSFGGRASEQFF
DNA: TGCGCCAGCAGCTTCGGCGGGAGGGCCAGTGAGCAGTTCTTC

length: 14
D: -
size: once
J: TRBJ2-7
V: TRBV6-5
CDR3: CASTLGPSSYEQYF
DNA: TGTGCCAGCACCCTGGGGCCGAGCTCCTACGAGCAGTACTTC

length: 15
D: -
size: -
J: TRBJ2-7
V: TRBV5-8
CDR3: CASSRRIQGSYEQYF
DNA: TGTGCCAGCAGCCGAAGGATACAAGGCTCCTACGAGCAGTACTTC

length: 13
D: -
size: -
J: TRBJ2-4
V: TRBV11-2
CDR3: CASSLASHLQSYF
DNA: TGTGCCAGCAGCTTAGCATCGCACCTTCAGTCGTACTTC

length: 15
D: TRBD2
size: -
J: TRBJ2-1
V: TRBV6-5
CDR3: CASSTLSGGWHEQFF
DNA: TGTGCCAGCAGCACACTTAGCGGGGGCTGGCATGAGCAGTTCTTC

length: 12
D: TRBD1
size: -
J: TRBJ1-5
V: TRBV28
CDR3: CASGTGPQPQHF
DNA: TGTGCCAGCGGGACAGGGCCTCAGCCCCAGCATTTT

length: 15
D: TRBD1
size: -
J: TRBJ1-3
V: TRBV7-9
CDR3: CASRHTGGTGNTIYF
DNA: TGTGCCAGCAGACACACAGGGGGTACTGGAAACACCATATATTTT

length: 13
D: TRBD1
size: -
J: TRBJ2-7
V: TRBV6-1
CDR3: CASGDRGHYEQYF
DNA: TGTGCCAGCGGGGACAGGGGGCACTACGAGCAGTACTTC

length: 15
D: TRBD1
size: -
J: TRBJ1-4
V: TRBV7-9
CDR3: CASSLSGTVNEKLFF
DNA: TGTGCCAGCAGTCTATCCGGGACAGTTAATGAAAAACTGTTTTTT

length: 16
D: TRBD2
size: -
J: TRBJ2-3
V: TRBV11-2
CDR3: CASTSFATSATDTQYF
DNA: TGTGCCAGCACCAGTTTTGCGACTAGCGCCACAGATACGCAGTATTTT

length: 13
D: TRBD2
size: -
J: TRBJ2-5
V: TRBV30
CDR3: CAWTSGIQETQYF
DNA: TGTGCCTGGACTAGCGGGATTCAAGAGACCCAGTACTTC

length: 15
D: TRBD2
size: -
J: TRBJ2-1
V: TRBV2
CDR3: CASSEWGGSYNEQFF
DNA: TGTGCCAGCAGTGAATGGGGGGGGTCCTACAATGAGCAGTTCTTC

length: 12
D: TRBD1
size: -
J: TRBJ2-7
V: TRBV11-3
CDR3: CASSLQGEEQYF
DNA: TGTGCCAGCAGCTTGCAGGGGGAGGAGCAGTACTTC

length: 13
D: -
size: -
J: TRBJ1-1
V: TRBV6-5
CDR3: CASQRQPNTEAFF
DNA: TGTGCCAGCCAGAGACAGCCGAACACTGAAGCTTTCTTT

length: 13
D: -
size: -
J: TRBJ1-2
V: TRBV28
CDR3: CASSSSPDYGYTF
DNA: TGTGCCAGCAGTTCCTCGCCTGACTATGGCTACACCTTC

length: 12
D: -
size: -
J: TRBJ1-6
V: TRBV10-3
CDR3: CAISAEQRPLHF
DNA: TGTGCCATCAGTGCTGAACAGAGACCCCTCCACTTT